One and the same sample provided the 25 T cell receptor beta chains below, sequenced in a study of cytomegalovirus exposure and HLA in healthy donors. Primers included in the PCR were 60 Vbeta and 13 Jbeta primers. Some clones are missing from TCRdb's copy, which holds only in-frame ones; the method was immunoSEQ multiplex PCR. The sample lists about 180,000 clones; just over 75% were seen once. Input material: PBMCs. These receptors were collected from a man aged 18 to 29 in good health and CMV-seronegative.

This clone was counted a few times. The chain couples TRBV6-5 to TRBJ2-5, with 10 bases aligning to TRBD2. Germline V gene sequence: CDR1 MNHEY, CDR2 SVGAGI. The J segment lost 7 bases and the V segment lost 7 bases, leaving 9 bases of the junction unmatched. The CDR3 sequence is 14 residues long. CDR3 residues: CASMLVAGGPTQYF. Written as DNA, the CDR3 is TGTGCCAGCATGCTGGTAGCGGGGGGTCCGACCCAGTACTTC.

Concerning this clone itself: The sample carries other DNA sequences with the same CDR3. The J gene is TRBJ1-1, the V gene TRBV6-6; 8 bases align to TRBD1. The CDR3 is 12 amino acids. Germline values: CDR1 MNHNY, CDR2 SVGAGI (reference sequence). The V and J ends lost 10 bases and 6 bases, in that order; junction bases with no gene match: 7. The chain's CDR3 is CATTQGAAEAFF. Written as DNA, the CDR3 is TGTGCCACTACGCAGGGGGCCGCTGAAGCTTTCTTT.

This chain uses TRBV7-9 with TRBJ1-3; 8 bases fit TRBD1. Germline V gene sequence: CDR1 SEHNR, CDR2 FQNEAQ (reference sequence). This CDR3 is built from 15 residues. The ends lost 6 bases at V and 2 bases at J; junction bases unmatched: 6. CDR3: CASRRRTGPGNTIYF. Written as DNA, the CDR3 is TGTGCCAGCAGACGCCGGACAGGGCCTGGAAACACCATATATTTT.

The chain uses TRBV15 and TRBJ2-5; no definite D call. Looked up from germline, CDR1 is LNHNV and CDR2 is YYDKDF (reference sequence). Trimming pared 1 base from V and 6 bases from J, leaving 15 bases between. The CDR3 length is 15 residues. The CDR3 sequence: CATSRVLIDKKTQYF. The CDR3 DNA reads as TGTGCCACCAGCAGAGTGTTGATAGACAAGAAGACCCAGTACTTC.

Regarding this clone: Other nucleotide sequences in the sample specify the same CDR3. This chain uses TRBV2 with TRBJ2-7; 10 bases are a match to TRBD2. Losses at the gene ends were 7 bases for V and 3 bases for J; bases not matched to a gene: 9. This CDR3 contains 15 residues. Germline V gives CDR1 SNHLY, CDR2 FYNNEI. CDR3 amino acids: CASKDLAGEIYEQYF. The CDR3 DNA sequence: TGTGCCAGCAAGGATCTAGCGGGGGAAATCTACGAGCAGTACTTC.

The chain combines TRBV5-4 with TRBJ1-1; no clear D gene. The CDR3 runs 12 residues. The germline CDR1 and CDR2 sequences are SGHNT and YYREEE (reference sequence). V was pared by 4 bases and J by 3 bases, with 7 bases between. As DNA, the CDR3 is TGTGCCAGCAGCCTTATAGACACTGAAGCTTTCTTT. It translates to CASSLIDTEAFF.

The chain employs TRBV4-3 and TRBJ2-1, with D tentatively TRBD2 (5 bases). CDR1 is LGHNA and CDR2 is YSLEER in the germline V gene. The CDR3 is 15 residues long. Trimming pared 5 bases from V and 5 bases from J, leaving 16 bases between. CDR3 coding DNA: TGCGCCAGCAGCGAGGGCAGCGGCCAAAACAATGAGCAGTTCTTC. Translating it yields CASSEGSGQNNEQFF.

This clone appeared a single time. This sequence joins TRBV2 and TRBJ1-1, with 7 nucleotides matching TRBD1. The germline gives CDR1 SNHLY, CDR2 FYNNEI. J was trimmed by 4 bases and V by 7 bases; bases with no gene match: 6. The CDR3 is made up of 13 amino acids. The CDR3 loop reads CASTSQGSTEAFF. The CDR3 DNA reads as TGTGCCAGCACCTCACAGGGGAGCACTGAAGCTTTCTTT.

Turning to this clone: Relative to the germline gene, one junction end is altered; a read error may explain this. This chain connects TRBV5-1 to TRBJ2-1; maybe TRBD2 (6 bases). The CDR3 is made up of 16 amino acids. From germline, CDR1 is SGHRS and CDR2 YFSETQ. DNA for the CDR3: TGCGCCAGCAGCTTGAGGCGGGACCGAACCCCCAATAAGCAGTTCTTC. Its translation is CASSLRRDRTPNKQFF.

The chain couples TRBV29-1 to TRBJ1-1, with 9 bases fitting TRBD1. The J segment lost 7 bases and the V segment lost 5 bases, leaving 5 bases of the junction unmatched. The CDR3 has 12 amino acids. CDR1 is SQVTM, CDR2 ANQGSEA, per germline. The CDR3 DNA follows: TGCAGCGTTCCGGGACAGGGTATTGAAGCTTTCTTT. Amino acid sequence: CSVPGQGIEAFF. Full variable domain (outside the CDR3, taken from reference TRBV29-1 and TRBJ1-1): SAVISQKPSRDICQRGTSLTIQCQVDSQVTMMFWYRQQPGQSLTLIATANQGSEATYESGFVIDKFPISRPNLTFSTLTVSNMSPEDSSIYLCSVPGQGIEAFFGQGTRLTVV.

Notes on this clone: Other DNA variants within this sample encode the same CDR3. CDR3 nucleotide sequence: TGCAGCGTTGGTACAGGAAGCTCCTACGAGCAGTACTTC. Translating gives CSVGTGSSYEQYF. This sequence joins TRBV29-1 and TRBJ2-7, with D possibly matching TRBD1 (5 bases). This CDR3 spans 13 amino acids. The germline CDR1 and CDR2 sequences are SQVTM and ANQGSEA. Trimming left V 4 bases short and J 0 bases short, with 10 bases between.

This clone appeared once. The chain combines TRBV5-4 with TRBJ2-7, with 10 bases lining up with TRBD2. This CDR3 comprises 16 residues. V lost 2 bases and J lost 2; bases outside the gene matches: 7. Germline loops: CDR1 SGHNT, CDR2 YYREEE (reference sequence). The CDR3 sequence: CASSLGAGGVPYEQYF. CDR3 sequence (DNA): TGTGCCAGCAGCTTAGGAGCGGGAGGGGTCCCCTACGAGCAGTACTTC.

The rearrangement joins TRBV10-3 to TRBJ2-1; D is possibly TRBD2 (5 bases). Trimming pared 2 bases from V and 9 bases from J, leaving 14 bases between. Looked up from germline, CDR1 is ENHRY and CDR2 is SYGVKD. The CDR3 is 14 amino acids. The CDR3 region is CAISEPPLGAEQFF. DNA of the CDR3: TGTGCCATCAGTGAGCCGCCACTAGGAGCTGAGCAGTTCTTC.

V is TRBV4-2 and J is TRBJ1-6; D possibly corresponds to TRBD1 (6 bases). Germline assignment: CDR1 LGHNA and CDR2 YNFKEQ. This CDR3 contains 15 residues. V was cut by 1 base and J by 6 bases, with 10 bases left in between. This CDR3 reads CASSQGQGSNSPLHF. The CDR3, as DNA: TGTGCCAGCAGCCAAGGGCAGGGGTCTAATTCACCCCTCCACTTT.

The rearrangement links TRBV9 to TRBJ2-1; 9 positions match TRBD2. Germline V gene lookup returns CDR1 SGDLS and CDR2 YYNGEE. CDR3 size: 15 residues. Trimming at V came to 1 base and at J to 6 bases, leaving 5 bases not matched to a gene. Here the CDR3 reads CASSVKSGRPNEQFF. The CDR3 nucleotides read TGTGCCAGCAGCGTAAAAAGCGGGAGGCCCAATGAGCAGTTCTTC.

The chain couples TRBV4-1 to TRBJ2-5, with D possibly TRBD2 on 6 matching bases. The end of the DNA is better explained by TRBJ2-7, so the J call may be wrong. Germline CDR1 reads MGHRA; CDR2 reads YSYEKL. The CDR3 is 14 residues long. CDR3 DNA: TGCGCCAGCAGCCACGCTCCGGGAGACTCCGAGCAGTACTTC. Protein: CASSHAPGDSEQYF.

The chain recombines TRBV19 with TRBJ1-2, with D maybe TRBD1 (6 bases). V gave up 5 bases and J gave up 3 bases, with 13 bases separating them. The germline V gene has CDR1 LNHDA and CDR2 SQIVND (reference sequence). The CDR3 extends over 14 amino acids. The CDR3 nucleotides are TGTGCCAGTAGTCCCAAGACAGGTTACTATGGCTACACCTTC. Translation gives CASSPKTGYYGYTF.

A note on this clone: The sample carries other DNA sequences with the same CDR3. The chain links TRBV7-6 to TRBJ2-3; D is possibly TRBD2 (5 bases). Germline V gives CDR1 SGHVS, CDR2 FNYEAQ. Between the trimmed V and J ends, which lost 0 bases and 4 bases, there was a span of 5 bases. The CDR3 loop spans 13 amino acids. CDR3 protein: CASSLAGADTQYF. For the CDR3, the DNA is TGTGCCAGCAGCTTAGCGGGAGCAGATACGCAGTATTTT.

The V gene is TRBV6-5, the J gene TRBJ1-4; D is uncertain. The CDR3 length is 14 residues. Germline assignment: CDR1 MNHEY and CDR2 SVGAGI. Trimming removed 6 bases from V and 0 bases from J, with 8 bases in between. CDR3 sequence reads: CASRSQTTNEKLFF. DNA for the CDR3: TGTGCCAGCAGATCACAGACAACTAATGAAAAACTGTTTTTT.

The chain combines TRBV2 with TRBJ2-7; 10 bases map to TRBD1. J gave up 4 bases and V 5 bases, and 8 bases lay outside the gene matches. Per germline, CDR1 SNHLY and CDR2 FYNNEI. The CDR3 totals 15 residues. CDR3 sequence (DNA): TGTGCCAGCAGTTCCGGGACAGGGGCGCTGTACGAGCAGTACTTC. It encodes CASSSGTGALYEQYF.

This chain joins TRBV19 and TRBJ2-1; 11 bases are shared with TRBD2. The germline CDR1 and CDR2 sequences are LNHDA and SQIVND (reference sequence). The junction had 15 bases not matched to a gene; V was cut back by 1 base and J by 7 bases. CDR3 size: 19 residues. The CDR3 DNA is TGTGCCAGTAGTATAGTCGCTAGCGGGGGGCCCCGCTTGCGGAATGAGCAGTTCTTC. The encoded protein is CASSIVASGGPRLRNEQFF.

This clone was detected only a few times. The rearrangement uses TRBV19 and TRBJ2-3; 10 nucleotides agree with TRBD2. Germline CDR1 reads LNHDA; CDR2 reads SQIVND (reference sequence). CDR3 length equals 15 residues. The ends lost 5 bases at V and 6 bases at J; junction bases unmatched: 8. The CDR3 reads CASSPTGTSVDTQYF. The CDR3 DNA is TGTGCCAGTAGTCCAACCGGGACTAGCGTGGATACGCAGTATTTT.

The DNA for the CDR3 is TGTGCCAGCAGCGGGCGCTTATGGGGGGTGGACACAGATACGCAGTATTTT. It specifies CASSGRLWGVDTDTQYF. The rearrangement joins TRBV13 to TRBJ2-3; D might be TRBD2 (6 bases). Trimming removed 5 bases at V and 2 bases at J, with 20 bases between. The germline gives CDR1 PRHDT, CDR2 FYEKMQ (reference sequence). The length of the CDR3 is 17 residues. Based on the CDR3 plus reference TRBV13 and TRBJ2-3, the full variable domain is AAGVIQSPRHLIKEKRETATLKCYPIPRHDTVYWYQQGPGQDPQFLISFYEKMQSDKGSIPDRFSAQQFSDYHSELNMSSLELGDSALYFCASSGRLWGVDTDTQYFGPGTRLTVL.

This clone has a single count. The chain joins TRBV11-2 to TRBJ1-5, with a tentative D call TRBD1 (6 bases). Germline V CDR1 and CDR2: SGHAT, FQNNGV. The CDR3 sequence is 15 residues long. Trimming left V 5 bases short and J 0 bases short, with 11 bases between. CDR3: CASSPTGSSNQPQHF. In nucleotides, the CDR3 is TGTGCCAGCAGCCCAACAGGGTCTAGCAATCAGCCCCAGCATTTT.

This sequence joins TRBV11-2 and TRBJ1-2; D call uncertain. Germline V lookup: CDR1 SGHAT, CDR2 FQNNGV. CDR3 size: 13 residues. V lost 1 base, J lost 8 bases, and 11 bases lay in between. The CDR3 nucleotides are TGTGCCAGCAGCTTAGGTGGTGGAGGAGGCTACACCTTC. As protein: CASSLGGGGGYTF.